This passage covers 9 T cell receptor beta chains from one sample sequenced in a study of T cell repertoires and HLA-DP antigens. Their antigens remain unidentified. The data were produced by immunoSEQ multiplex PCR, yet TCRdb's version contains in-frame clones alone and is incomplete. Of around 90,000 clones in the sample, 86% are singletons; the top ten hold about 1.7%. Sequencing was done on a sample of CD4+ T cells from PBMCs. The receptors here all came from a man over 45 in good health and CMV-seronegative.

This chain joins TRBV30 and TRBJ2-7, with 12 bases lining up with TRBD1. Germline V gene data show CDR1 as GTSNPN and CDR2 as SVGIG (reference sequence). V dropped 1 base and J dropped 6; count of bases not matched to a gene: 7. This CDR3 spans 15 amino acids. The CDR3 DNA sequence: TGTGCCTGGAGTGCCTCCGGGACAGGGGGCGTCGAGCAGTACTTC. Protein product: CAWSASGTGGVEQYF. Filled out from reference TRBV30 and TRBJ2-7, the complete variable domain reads SQTIHQWPATLVQPVGSPLSLECTVEGTSNPNLYWYRQAAGRGLQLLFYSVGIGQISSEVPQNLSASRPQDRQFILSSKKLLLSDSGFYLCAWSASGTGGVEQYFGPGTRLTVT.

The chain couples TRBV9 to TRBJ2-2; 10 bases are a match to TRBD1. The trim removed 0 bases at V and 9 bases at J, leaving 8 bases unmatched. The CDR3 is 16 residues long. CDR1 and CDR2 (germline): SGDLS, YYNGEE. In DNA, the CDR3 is TGTGCCAGCAGCGTAGCCGGGACAGGGGCGGAAAGGGAGCTGTTTTTT. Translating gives CASSVAGTGAERELFF.

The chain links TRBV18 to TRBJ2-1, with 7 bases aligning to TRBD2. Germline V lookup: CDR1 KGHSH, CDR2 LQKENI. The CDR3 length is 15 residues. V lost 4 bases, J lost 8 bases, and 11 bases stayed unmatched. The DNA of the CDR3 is TGTGCCAGCTCACAGGGAGGGACGGCCATTTATGAGCAGTTCTTC. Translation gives CASSQGGTAIYEQFF.

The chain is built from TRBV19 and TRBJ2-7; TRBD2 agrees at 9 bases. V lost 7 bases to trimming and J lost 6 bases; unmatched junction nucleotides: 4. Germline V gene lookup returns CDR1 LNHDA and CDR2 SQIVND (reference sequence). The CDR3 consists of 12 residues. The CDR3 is CASTPTSGEQYF. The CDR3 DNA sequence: TGTGCCAGTACCCCGACTAGCGGCGAGCAGTACTTC.

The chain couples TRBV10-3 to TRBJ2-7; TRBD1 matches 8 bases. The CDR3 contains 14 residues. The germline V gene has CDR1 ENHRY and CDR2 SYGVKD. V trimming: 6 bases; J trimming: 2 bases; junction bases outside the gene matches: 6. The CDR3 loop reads CAISYDRGPYEQYF. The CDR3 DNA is TGTGCCATCAGCTACGACAGGGGCCCCTACGAGCAGTACTTC.

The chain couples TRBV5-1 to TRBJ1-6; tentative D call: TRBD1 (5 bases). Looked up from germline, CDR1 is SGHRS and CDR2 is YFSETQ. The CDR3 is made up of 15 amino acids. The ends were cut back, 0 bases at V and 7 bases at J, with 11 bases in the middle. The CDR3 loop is CASSLEGPRNSPLHF. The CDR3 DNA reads TGCGCCAGCAGCTTGGAGGGACCAAGAAATTCACCCCTCCACTTT.

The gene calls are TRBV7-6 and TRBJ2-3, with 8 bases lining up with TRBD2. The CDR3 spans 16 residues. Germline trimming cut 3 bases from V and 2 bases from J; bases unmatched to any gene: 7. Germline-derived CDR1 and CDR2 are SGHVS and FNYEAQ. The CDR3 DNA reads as TGTGCCAGCAGCTTGGGAAGCGGGGGAGTCACAGATACGCAGTATTTT. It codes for CASSLGSGGVTDTQYF.

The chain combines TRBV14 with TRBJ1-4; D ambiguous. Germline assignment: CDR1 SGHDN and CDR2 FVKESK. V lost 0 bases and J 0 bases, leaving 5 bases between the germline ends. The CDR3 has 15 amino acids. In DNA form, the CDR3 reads TGTGCCAGCAGCCAAGAGCCCACAACTAATGAAAAACTGTTTTTT. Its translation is CASSQEPTTNEKLFF.

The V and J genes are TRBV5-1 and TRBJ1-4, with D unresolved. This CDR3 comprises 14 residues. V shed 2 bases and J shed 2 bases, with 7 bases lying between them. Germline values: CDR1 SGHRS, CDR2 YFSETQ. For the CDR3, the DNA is TGCGCCAGCAGCTTTTTGTCTACTAATGAAAAACTGTTTTTT. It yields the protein CASSFLSTNEKLFF. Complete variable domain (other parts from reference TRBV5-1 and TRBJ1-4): KAGVTQTPRYLIKTRGQQVTLSCSPISGHRSVSWYQQTPGQGLQFLFEYFSETQRNKGNFPGRFSGRQFSNSRSEMNVSTLELGDSALYLCASSFLSTNEKLFFGSGTQLSVL.